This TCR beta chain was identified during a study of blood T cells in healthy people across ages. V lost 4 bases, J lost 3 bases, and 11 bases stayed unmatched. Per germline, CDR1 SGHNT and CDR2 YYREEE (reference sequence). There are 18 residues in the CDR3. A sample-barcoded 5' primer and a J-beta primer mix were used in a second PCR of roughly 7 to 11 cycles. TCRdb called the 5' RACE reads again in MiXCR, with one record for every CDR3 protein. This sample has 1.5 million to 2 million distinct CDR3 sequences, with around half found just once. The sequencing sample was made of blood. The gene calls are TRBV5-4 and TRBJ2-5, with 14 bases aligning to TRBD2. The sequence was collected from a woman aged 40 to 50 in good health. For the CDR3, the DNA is TGTGCCAGCAGCCCTGGACTAGCGGGGGGCTTGGGAGAAGAGACCCAGTACTTC. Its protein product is CASSPGLAGGLGEETQYF.